One and the same sample provided the 5 T cell receptor beta chains below, sequenced in a study of blood T cell repertoires in COVID-19. Clones were sequenced by immunoSEQ multiplex PCR, and TCRdb holds only the in-frame ones, with some missing. The data show fewer than 200,000 clones, around 82% seen once. The sample consisted of peripheral blood. The receptors come from a woman in her thirties or forties with COVID-19, enrolled during active disease.

CDR3 sequence: CASSLILAGPRGTGELFF. In DNA form, the CDR3 reads TGTGCCAGCAGCTTAATCCTAGCGGGGCCTCGTGGGACCGGGGAGCTGTTTTTT. This chain joins TRBV7-8 and TRBJ2-2; 9 nucleotides line up with TRBD2. The CDR3 consists of 18 residues. Trimming at V came to 2 bases and at J to 5 bases, leaving 12 bases not matched to a gene. Germline CDR1 is SGHVS and CDR2 is FQNEAQ.

The chain has TRBV19 and TRBJ1-4; perhaps TRBD1 as D (6 bases). The V and J ends lost 2 bases and 9 bases respectively, with 16 bases between them. Germline assignment: CDR1 LNHDA and CDR2 SQIVND (reference sequence). This CDR3 comprises 15 residues. The CDR3 nucleotides are TGTGCCAGTAGTATAATCCTTCCACAGGGTAAAAAACTGTTTTTT. Translating it yields CASSIILPQGKKLFF.

The chain combines TRBV7-6 with TRBJ2-3; 9 bases map to TRBD1. This CDR3 is built from 15 residues. The J segment lost 0 bases and the V segment lost 4 bases, leaving 2 bases of the junction unmatched. Germline CDR1 SGHVS, CDR2 FNYEAQ. CDR3 coding DNA: TGTGCCAGCAGCTCCGGACAGGGGAGCACAGATACGCAGTATTTT. Residues: CASSSGQGSTDTQYF.

This chain joins TRBV20-1 and TRBJ2-1; 8 nucleotides align to TRBD1. In germline, CDR1 is DFQATT, CDR2 SNEGSKA (reference sequence). This CDR3 is built from 15 residues. With 3 bases clipped from V and 1 base from J, the junction kept 5 bases outside the gene matches. The CDR3 nucleotides are TGCAGTGCTAGTACTAGGGACAGGTCCTACAATGAGCAGTTCTTC. As protein: CSASTRDRSYNEQFF.

The CDR3 sequence is CASSLSATGGYGYTF. The CDR3 nucleotides read TGTGCCAGCAGCTTATCGGCGACAGGGGGCTATGGCTACACCTTC. V and J are TRBV7-9 and TRBJ1-2, with 9 nucleotides matching TRBD1. The CDR3 has 15 residues. Losses at the gene ends were 2 bases for V and 4 bases for J; bases not matched to a gene: 5. CDR1 is SEHNR, CDR2 FQNEAQ, per germline (reference sequence).